These 9 T cell receptor beta chains were all obtained from the same sample, sequenced in a study of cytomegalovirus exposure and HLA in healthy donors. PCR used 60 Vbeta primers and 13 Jbeta primers. Method: immunoSEQ multiplex PCR; TCRdb's copy keeps in-frame clones and lacks some. The sample table sets out around 36,000 clones. Material for sequencing was PBMCs. All receptors come from a woman younger than 45 in good health and CMV-seropositive.

The chain has TRBV19 and TRBJ2-1; 9 bases agree with TRBD1. J was trimmed by 6 bases and V by 5 bases; bases with no gene match: 17. Germline V gene data show CDR1 as LNHDA and CDR2 as SQIVND (reference sequence). The CDR3 runs to 18 residues. The CDR3 sequence: CASSPDPGTGTLGNEQFF. CDR3 sequence (DNA): TGTGCCAGTAGTCCCGACCCCGGGACAGGGACCTTAGGCAATGAGCAGTTCTTC.

CDR3: CASSFRWLREETQYF. DNA for the CDR3: TGTGCCAGCAGTTTTCGGTGGTTACGCGAAGAGACCCAGTACTTC. V gene TRBV28 combines with J gene TRBJ2-5; D remains unclear. Trimming stripped 3 bases from V and 3 bases from J, with 14 bases between. The CDR3 consists of 15 residues. Germline lookup yields CDR1 MDHEN and CDR2 SYDVKM.

This chain connects TRBV30 to TRBJ2-3; 10 bases are a match to TRBD1. The CDR3 runs to 13 residues. Looked up from germline, CDR1 is GTSNPN and CDR2 is SVGIG (reference sequence). The V gene end was trimmed by 4 bases and the J gene end by 6 bases; junction bases not matched to a gene: 4. CDR3: CAWNPGQGDTQYF. Written as DNA, the CDR3 is TGTGCCTGGAACCCGGGACAGGGGGATACGCAGTATTTT.

This chain connects TRBV5-1 to TRBJ1-1; D is uncertain. V was clipped by 5 bases and J by 0 bases, with 14 bases between them. This CDR3 is built from 15 residues. Germline loops: CDR1 SGHRS, CDR2 YFSETQ. The CDR3 sequence is CASREGTVMNTEAFF. CDR3 DNA sequence: TGCGCCAGCAGGGAAGGAACAGTCATGAACACTGAAGCTTTCTTT. Based on the CDR3 plus reference TRBV5-1 and TRBJ1-1, the full variable domain is KAGVTQTPRYLIKTRGQQVTLSCSPISGHRSVSWYQQTPGQGLQFLFEYFSETQRNKGNFPGRFSGRQFSNSRSEMNVSTLELGDSALYLCASREGTVMNTEAFFGQGTRLTVV.

The V call is TRBV5-1, the J call TRBJ2-2; maybe TRBD1 (5 bases). The germline V gene has CDR1 SGHRS and CDR2 YFSETQ. Trimming shortened V by 4 bases and J by 1 base, and 8 bases separated the two germline ends. The CDR3 sequence is 14 residues long. The CDR3 loop is CASSGQGNTGELFF. The CDR3 DNA reads as TGCGCCAGCAGCGGGCAGGGGAACACCGGGGAGCTGTTTTTT.

The chain combines TRBV5-6 with TRBJ1-4; 9 bases align to TRBD1. This CDR3 contains 15 residues. Germline assignment: CDR1 SGHDT and CDR2 YYEEEE. The V gene end was trimmed by 0 bases and the J gene end by 6 bases; junction bases not matched to a gene: 3. The CDR3 DNA is TGTGCCAGCAGCTTGGCGGGGGACAGGGATGAAAAACTGTTTTTT. It encodes CASSLAGDRDEKLFF. The full variable domain, completed using reference TRBV5-6 and TRBJ1-4, is DAGVTQSPTHLIKTRGQQVTLRCSPKSGHDTVSWYQQALGQGPQFIFQYYEEEERQRGNFPDRFSGHQFPNYSSELNVNALLLGDSALYLCASSLAGDRDEKLFFGSGTQLSVL.

This chain links TRBV7-9 with TRBJ2-1; 8 bases align to TRBD1. The trim removed 5 bases at V and 12 bases at J, leaving 15 bases unmatched. The germline V gene encodes CDR1 SEHNR and CDR2 FQNEAQ (reference sequence). This CDR3 has 15 residues. CDR3 bases: TGTGCCAGCAGCCCGGACAGGGCGTCCATTCGGGGGCAGTTCTTC. It yields the protein CASSPDRASIRGQFF.

The chain is built from TRBV7-6 and TRBJ2-7, with no clear D. The CDR3 contains 14 residues. Germline CDR1 is SGHVS and CDR2 is FNYEAQ. V was cut by 4 bases and J by 5 bases, with 15 bases left in between. DNA of the CDR3: TGTGCCAGCAGCTCTTCCGCGTTTGAAAACGAGCAGTACTTC. Translation: CASSSSAFENEQYF.

The rearrangement links TRBV13 to TRBJ1-1, with D perhaps matching TRBD1 (5 bases). This CDR3 region has 15 residues. Germline V gives CDR1 PRHDT, CDR2 FYEKMQ (reference sequence). Between the trimmed V and J ends, which lost 1 base and 4 bases, there was a span of 13 bases. CDR3 region: CASSLELGGGTEAFF. DNA for the CDR3: TGTGCCAGCAGCTTAGAGTTAGGCGGGGGCACTGAAGCTTTCTTT.